This TCR beta chain was found in a study of T cell responses to AZD1222 COVID-19 vaccine. Trimming left V 1 base short and J 4 bases short, with 6 bases between. There are 14 residues in the CDR3. Germline loops: CDR1 SGDLS, CDR2 YYNGEE. Some clones are missing from TCRdb's copy, which holds only in-frame ones; the method was immunoSEQ multiplex PCR. The sample records under 95,000 clones, 90% being singletons. The starting material was peripheral blood, obtained on day 0 of AZD1222 vaccination. The V and J genes are TRBV9 and TRBJ2-6; tentative D call: TRBD1 (5 bases). The TCR comes from an adult in good health. The CDR3 DNA follows: TGTGCCAGCAGCGTACCAGGGGGGGCCAACGTCCTGACTTTC. As protein: CASSVPGGANVLTF.